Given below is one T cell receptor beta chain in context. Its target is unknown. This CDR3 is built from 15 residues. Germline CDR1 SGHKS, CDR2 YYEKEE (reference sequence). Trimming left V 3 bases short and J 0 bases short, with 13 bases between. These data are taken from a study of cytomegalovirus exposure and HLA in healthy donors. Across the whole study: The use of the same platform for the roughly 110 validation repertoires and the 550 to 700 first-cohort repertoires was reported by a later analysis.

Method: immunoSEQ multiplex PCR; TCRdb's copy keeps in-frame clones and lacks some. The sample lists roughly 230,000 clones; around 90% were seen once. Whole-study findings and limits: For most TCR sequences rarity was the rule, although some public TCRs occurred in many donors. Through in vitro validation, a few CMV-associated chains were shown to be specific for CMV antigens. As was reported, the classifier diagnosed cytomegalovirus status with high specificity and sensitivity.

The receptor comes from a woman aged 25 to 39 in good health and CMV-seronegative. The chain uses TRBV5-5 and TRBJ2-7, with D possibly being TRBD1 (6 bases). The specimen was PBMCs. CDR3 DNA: TGTGCCAGCAGCTACGGACAGCGAGCCTCCTACGAGCAGTACTTC. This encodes CASSYGQRASYEQYF.